This is a list of T cell receptor beta chains from one sample in a study of Tregs in tolerant kidney transplant recipients. The repertoire was sequenced with immunoSEQ multiplex PCR; TCRdb's copy has only in-frame clones and lacks some. The top ten hold roughly 5% of the sample, which has 85,000 to 90,000 clones, around 90% seen once. Sequencing was carried out using CD8+ T cells from blood. Every receptor here comes from a human donor in good health. Each CDR3 is given with its conserved first and last residue. Each record gives: J gene, V gene, D gene, clone size, CDR3 length, CDR3 DNA, CDR3 protein. A D gene is named only where the DNA matches it firmly. A row's size may be missing; if present it is once, few, many or a size class.

J gene: TRBJ2-1
V gene: TRBV27
D gene: NA
clone size: NA
CDR3 length: 13
CDR3 DNA: TGTGCCAGCAGTTTCGGACCTGGGGCTGAGCAGTTCTTC
CDR3 protein: CASSFGPGAEQFF

J gene: TRBJ1-2
V gene: TRBV19
D gene: NA
clone size: NA
CDR3 length: 14
CDR3 DNA: TGTGCCAGTAGTATAGCGGGGTCCTCCTATGGCTACACCTTC
CDR3 protein: CASSIAGSSYGYTF

J gene: TRBJ2-7
V gene: TRBV27
D gene: TRBD2
clone size: once
CDR3 length: 14
CDR3 DNA: TGTGCCAGCAGTGTGACTAGCGGGGACTACGAGCAGTACTTC
CDR3 protein: CASSVTSGDYEQYF

J gene: TRBJ1-1
V gene: TRBV19
D gene: TRBD1
clone size: once
CDR3 length: 17
CDR3 DNA: TGTGCCAGTAGCACCGGACAGGGCATTTATCGGGGCACTGAAGCTTTCTTT
CDR3 protein: CASSTGQGIYRGTEAFF

J gene: TRBJ1-1
V gene: TRBV6-4
D gene: NA
clone size: NA
CDR3 length: 15
CDR3 DNA: TGTGCCAGCAGTGACTCGGAGGACCCCACGGCTGAAGCTTTCTTT
CDR3 protein: CASSDSEDPTAEAFF

J gene: TRBJ2-3
V gene: TRBV13
D gene: NA
clone size: NA
CDR3 length: 13
CDR3 DNA: TGTGCCAGCAGCTTAGGGCGACCAGATACGCAGTATTTT
CDR3 protein: CASSLGRPDTQYF

J gene: TRBJ1-1
V gene: TRBV4-1
D gene: NA
clone size: NA
CDR3 length: 15
CDR3 DNA: TGCGCCAGCAGCCAAGGGCCAGGACTGAACACTGAAGCTTTCTTT
CDR3 protein: CASSQGPGLNTEAFF

J gene: TRBJ2-2
V gene: TRBV9
D gene: NA
clone size: once
CDR3 length: 17
CDR3 DNA: TGTGCCAGCAGCGCCCTACGGATGGGGGACTGGACCGGGGAGCTGTTTTTT
CDR3 protein: CASSALRMGDWTGELFF

J gene: TRBJ2-7
V gene: TRBV10-3
D gene: TRBD2
clone size: NA
CDR3 length: 16
CDR3 DNA: TGTGCCATCAGAGGGACTAGCGGGCCGAATCCCTACGAGCAGTACTTC
CDR3 protein: CAIRGTSGPNPYEQYF

J gene: TRBJ2-3
V gene: TRBV27
D gene: TRBD2
clone size: once
CDR3 length: 15
CDR3 DNA: TGTGCCAGCAGTCCAGCGGGGAGGAACACAGATACGCAGTATTTT
CDR3 protein: CASSPAGRNTDTQYF

J gene: TRBJ1-1
V gene: TRBV6-5
D gene: TRBD1
clone size: NA
CDR3 length: 15
CDR3 DNA: TGTGCCAGCAGTTCCCAGGGGGGCAAGAGCACTGAAGCTTTCTTT
CDR3 protein: CASSSQGGKSTEAFF

J gene: TRBJ2-1
V gene: TRBV10-2
D gene: NA
clone size: NA
CDR3 length: 11
CDR3 DNA: TGCGCCAGCAGTGAGACGGGCACCGAGTTCTTC
CDR3 protein: CASSETGTEFF

J gene: TRBJ2-7
V gene: TRBV5-5
D gene: TRBD2
clone size: NA
CDR3 length: 16
CDR3 DNA: TGTGCCAGCAGGACCGGGACTAGCGGGAGGGACTACGAGCAGTACTTC
CDR3 protein: CASRTGTSGRDYEQYF

J gene: TRBJ2-3
V gene: TRBV9
D gene: TRBD2
clone size: NA
CDR3 length: 12
CDR3 DNA: TGTGCCAGCAGGGGACTAGCGGTTACGCAGTATTTT
CDR3 protein: CASRGLAVTQYF

J gene: TRBJ2-5
V gene: TRBV7-9
D gene: NA
clone size: NA
CDR3 length: 14
CDR3 DNA: TGTGCCAGCAGCCAGGGACACCCGGCGGAGACCCAGTACTTC
CDR3 protein: CASSQGHPAETQYF

J gene: TRBJ1-2
V gene: TRBV19
D gene: NA
clone size: NA
CDR3 length: 17
CDR3 DNA: TGTGCCAGTAGCCTACCCTCTTATAGAGGGCGGAACTATGGCTACACCTTC
CDR3 protein: CASSLPSYRGRNYGYTF

J gene: TRBJ1-4
V gene: TRBV7-6
D gene: TRBD1
clone size: NA
CDR3 length: 22
CDR3 DNA: TGTGCCAGCAGCCTCAGTACCCTTATTCTGGGACAGGCAAGAAAGAGGAATGAAAAACTGTTTTTT
CDR3 protein: CASSLSTLILGQARKRNEKLFF

J gene: TRBJ2-3
V gene: TRBV27
D gene: NA
clone size: NA
CDR3 length: 15
CDR3 DNA: TGTGCCAGCATTCCGTGGCAGGGGTCCACAGATACGCAGTATTTT
CDR3 protein: CASIPWQGSTDTQYF

J gene: TRBJ1-1
V gene: TRBV6-4
D gene: NA
clone size: few
CDR3 length: 13
CDR3 DNA: TGTGCCAGCAGTGTGGGCGAGAACACTGAAGCTTTCTTT
CDR3 protein: CASSVGENTEAFF

J gene: TRBJ1-2
V gene: TRBV7-9
D gene: NA
clone size: NA
CDR3 length: 14
CDR3 DNA: TGTGCCAGCAGTACCTCGGGTTCCTACTATGGCTACACCTTC
CDR3 protein: CASSTSGSYYGYTF

J gene: TRBJ1-1
V gene: TRBV21-1
D gene: NA
clone size: NA
CDR3 length: 14
CDR3 DNA: TGTGCCAGCAGCAAAGATGGGGGAGTCACTGAAGCTTTCTTT
CDR3 protein: CASSKDGGVTEAFF

J gene: TRBJ2-3
V gene: TRBV7-9
D gene: NA
clone size: once
CDR3 length: 12
CDR3 DNA: TGTGCCAGCAGCGTAGGAACAGATACGCAGTATTTT
CDR3 protein: CASSVGTDTQYF

J gene: TRBJ2-1
V gene: TRBV5-5
D gene: NA
clone size: NA
CDR3 length: 15
CDR3 DNA: TGTGCCAGCAGCTTGGGAAGGACTTCTTACAATGAGCAGTTCTTC
CDR3 protein: CASSLGRTSYNEQFF

J gene: TRBJ2-1
V gene: TRBV27
D gene: NA
clone size: few
CDR3 length: 14
CDR3 DNA: TGTGCCAGCAGTTTACAGCTCTCCTACAATGAGCAGTTCTTC
CDR3 protein: CASSLQLSYNEQFF

J gene: TRBJ2-6
V gene: TRBV7-8
D gene: NA
clone size: NA
CDR3 length: 19
CDR3 DNA: TGTGCCAGCAGCCCGGTGAGACAGGAAACTTACTCTGGGGCCAACGTCCTGACTTTC
CDR3 protein: CASSPVRQETYSGANVLTF

J gene: TRBJ2-2
V gene: TRBV2
D gene: NA
clone size: NA
CDR3 length: 15
CDR3 DNA: TGTGCCAGCACCACAGGTCGCCCTAACACCGGGGAGCTGTTTTTT
CDR3 protein: CASTTGRPNTGELFF

J gene: TRBJ2-2
V gene: TRBV7-9
D gene: TRBD1
clone size: NA
CDR3 length: 14
CDR3 DNA: TGTGCCAGCAGCTCCACAGGGGACCCCGGGGAGCTGTTTTTT
CDR3 protein: CASSSTGDPGELFF

J gene: TRBJ2-7
V gene: TRBV6-5
D gene: TRBD1
clone size: NA
CDR3 length: 13
CDR3 DNA: TGTGCCAGCAGTTACGACAGGGGCCACGAGCAGTACTTC
CDR3 protein: CASSYDRGHEQYF

J gene: TRBJ2-3
V gene: TRBV4-1
D gene: NA
clone size: once
CDR3 length: 16
CDR3 DNA: TGCGCCAGCAGCCAAGCCCCCCCGGAGAGCACAGATACGCAGTATTTT
CDR3 protein: CASSQAPPESTDTQYF